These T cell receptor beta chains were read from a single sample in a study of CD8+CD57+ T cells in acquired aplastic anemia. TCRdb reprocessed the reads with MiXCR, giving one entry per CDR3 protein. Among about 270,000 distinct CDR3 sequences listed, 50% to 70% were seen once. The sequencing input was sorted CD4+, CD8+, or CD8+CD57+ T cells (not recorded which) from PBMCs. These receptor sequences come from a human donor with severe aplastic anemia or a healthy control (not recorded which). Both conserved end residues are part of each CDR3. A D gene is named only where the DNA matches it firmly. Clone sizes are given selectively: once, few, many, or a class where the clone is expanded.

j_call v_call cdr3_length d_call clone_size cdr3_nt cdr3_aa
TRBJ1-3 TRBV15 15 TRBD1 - TGTGCCACCAGCAGTGACAGGGTCTCTGGAGACACCATATATTTT CATSSDRVSGDTIYF
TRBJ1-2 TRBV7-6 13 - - TGTGCCAGCAGCTACCGGGCCGACTATGGCTACACCTTC CASSYRADYGYTF
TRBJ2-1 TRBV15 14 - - TGTGCCACCAGCCCACTGGGGGGGGCGCGGGAGCAGTTCTTC CATSPLGGAREQFF
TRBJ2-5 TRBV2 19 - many TGTGCCAGCAGTGTATCGCATTTCGGGTCGATGGGAAACCAAGAGACCCAGTACTTC CASSVSHFGSMGNQETQYF
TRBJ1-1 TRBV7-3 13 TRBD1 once TGTGCCAGCAAAGACAGGGATGGCACTGAAGCTTTCTTT CASKDRDGTEAFF
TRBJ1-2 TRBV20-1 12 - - TGCAGTGCTAGTGAGGGCCGCGATGGCTACACCTTC CSASEGRDGYTF
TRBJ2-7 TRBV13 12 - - TGTGCCAGCAGCTCTGAGGGAGACGAGCAGTACTTC CASSSEGDEQYF
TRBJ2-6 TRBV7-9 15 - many TGTGCCAGCAGCGCCTTAGGGAGGGGGGCCAACGTCCTGACTTTC CASSALGRGANVLTF
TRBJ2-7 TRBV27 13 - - TGTGCCAGCAGCGACACCACGAGCTGGGAGCAGTACTTC CASSDTTSWEQYF
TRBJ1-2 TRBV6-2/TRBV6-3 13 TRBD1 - TGTGCCAGCAGTTGGACAGGGGCCAATGGCTACACCTTC CASSWTGANGYTF
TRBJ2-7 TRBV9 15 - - TGTGCCAGCAGCGTAGACAGTTTTAGCTCCTACGAGCAGTACTTC CASSVDSFSSYEQYF
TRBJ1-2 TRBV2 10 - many TGTGCCAGCAGTGAAGTGGGCTACACCTTC CASSEVGYTF
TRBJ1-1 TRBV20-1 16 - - TGCAGTGCTACCAAAGACAGGACCCACATGAACACTGAAGCTTTCTTT CSATKDRTHMNTEAFF
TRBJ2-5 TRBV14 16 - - TGTGCCAGCAGGGTTTGTGCTCGGCCTACCCAAGAGACCCAGTACTTC CASRVCARPTQETQYF
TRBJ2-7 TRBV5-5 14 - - TGTGCCAGCAGCTTGGCCGGGCAGCCATACGAGCAGTACTTC CASSLAGQPYEQYF
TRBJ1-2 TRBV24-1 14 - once TGTGCCACCAGGGACGGGGCGCCGGTCTATGGCTACACCTTC CATRDGAPVYGYTF
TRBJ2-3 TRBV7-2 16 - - TGTGCCAGCAGTTATACGACAGGTCTCGGTGCAGATACGCAGTATTTT CASSYTTGLGADTQYF
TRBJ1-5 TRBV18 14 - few TGTGCCAGCTCACCAGGAGGGGGCAATCAGCCCCAGCATTTT CASSPGGGNQPQHF
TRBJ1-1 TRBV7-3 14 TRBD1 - TGTGCCAGCGGACAGGGACTTCGGAACACTGAAGCTTTCTTT CASGQGLRNTEAFF
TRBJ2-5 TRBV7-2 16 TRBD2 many TGTGCCAGCAGCCGGGGGACTAGCGGGGGGGAAGAGACCCAGTACTTC CASSRGTSGGEETQYF
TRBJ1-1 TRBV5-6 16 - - TGTGCCAGCAGCTCGCGGACAGAAGCCACGAACACTGAAGCTTTCTTT CASSSRTEATNTEAFF
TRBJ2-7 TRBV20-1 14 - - TGCAGTGCTAGAGTACTAGGGTACTCCTACGAGCAGTACTTC CSARVLGYSYEQYF
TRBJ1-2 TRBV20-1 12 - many TGCAGTGCTGTGGAGGGGGTGGGTGGCTACACCTTC CSAVEGVGGYTF
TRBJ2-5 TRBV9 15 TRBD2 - TGTGCCAGCAGCGTTGGGACTAGCGGGAAAGAGACCCAGTACTTC CASSVGTSGKETQYF
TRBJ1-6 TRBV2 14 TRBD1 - TGTGCCAGCCGGGACAGTACGTCATATTCACCCCTCCACTTT CASRDSTSYSPLHF
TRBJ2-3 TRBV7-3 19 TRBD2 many TGTGCCAGCAGCCCTCGCGGGAGGGATTTGATAGGGAACACAGATACGCAGTATTTT CASSPRGRDLIGNTDTQYF
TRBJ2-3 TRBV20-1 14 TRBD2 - TGCAGTGCTCCCGTAGCGGGAGGGGAGGATACGCAGTATTTT CSAPVAGGEDTQYF
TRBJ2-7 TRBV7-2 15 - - TGTGCCAGCAGCTTGGGTTGGGACTCGGTCTACGAGCAGTACTTC CASSLGWDSVYEQYF
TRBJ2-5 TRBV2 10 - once TGTGCCAGCACCAGCGGTACCCAGTACTTC CASTSGTQYF
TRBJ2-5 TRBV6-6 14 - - TGTGCCACCCGTTCACAGGGTCCAAGTGTGACCCAGTACTTC CATRSQGPSVTQYF
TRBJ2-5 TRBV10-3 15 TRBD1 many TGTGCCATCAGTGAGGGGCAGGGGGCTAAGGAGACCCAGTACTTC CAISEGQGAKETQYF
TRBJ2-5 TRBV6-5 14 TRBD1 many TGTGCCAGCAGACCAGGGGGTAACCAAGAGACCCAGTACTTC CASRPGGNQETQYF
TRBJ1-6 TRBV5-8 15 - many TGTGCCAGCAGACGGGCTGGGGTGCTGAATTCACCCCTCCACTTT CASRRAGVLNSPLHF
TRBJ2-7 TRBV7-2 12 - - TGTGCCAGCAGCCGACCTAGCTACGAGCAGTACTTC CASSRPSYEQYF
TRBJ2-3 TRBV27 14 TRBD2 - TGTGCCAGCAGTCCTATAATAGCGGGGGTGACGCAGTATTTT CASSPIIAGVTQYF
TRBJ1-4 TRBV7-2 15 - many TGTGCCAGCAGCTTAGCCGGACAGCCTAATGAAAAACTGTTTTTT CASSLAGQPNEKLFF
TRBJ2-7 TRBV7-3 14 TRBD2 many TGTGCCAGCAGCACAGGACTAGAATCGGCCGAGCAGTACTTC CASSTGLESAEQYF
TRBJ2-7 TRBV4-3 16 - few TGCGCCAGCAGCCAAGGGGGATGGGGGTTATCCTACGAGCAGTACTTC CASSQGGWGLSYEQYF
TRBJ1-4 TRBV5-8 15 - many TGTGCCAGCAGCTACCAACAGGGTGTAGGGGAAAAACTGTTTTTT CASSYQQGVGEKLFF
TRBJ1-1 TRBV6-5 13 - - TGTGCCAGCCAGGAGCAGGTGGGGACTGAAGCTTTCTTT CASQEQVGTEAFF
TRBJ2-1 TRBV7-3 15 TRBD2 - TGTGCCAGCAGCCGGACTAGCGGCCCCTACAATGAGCAGTTCTTC CASSRTSGPYNEQFF
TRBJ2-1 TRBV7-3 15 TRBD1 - TGTGCCAGCAGCTCGGGACAGGGCCGGGGCAATGAGCAGTTCTTC CASSSGQGRGNEQFF
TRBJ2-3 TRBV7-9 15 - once TGTGCCAGCAACCTACCCCTGGGGCTCACAGATACGCAGTATTTT CASNLPLGLTDTQYF
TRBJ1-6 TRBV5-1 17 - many TGCGCCAGCAAATCTAACCAACCCCTCCAGACTAATTCACCCCTCCACTTT CASKSNQPLQTNSPLHF
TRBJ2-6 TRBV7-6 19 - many TGTGCCAGCAGCTACCCACAGGCGGACCTTCGTCATGGGGCCAACGTCCTGACTTTC CASSYPQADLRHGANVLTF
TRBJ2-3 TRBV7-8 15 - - TGTGCCAGCAGCTTAGAACCCTTTAGCACAGATACGCAGTATTTT CASSLEPFSTDTQYF
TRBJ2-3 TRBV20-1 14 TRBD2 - TGCAGTGCTACACGCGGGGGGGCCACAGATACGCAGTATTTT CSATRGGATDTQYF
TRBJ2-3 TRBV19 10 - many TGTGCCAGTACGGGGGCGACGCAGTATTTT CASTGATQYF
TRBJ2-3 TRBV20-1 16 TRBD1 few TGCAGTGCTGCAGAAATGGGACAGGGGGCAAGAGATACGCAGTATTTT CSAAEMGQGARDTQYF
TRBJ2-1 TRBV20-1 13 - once TGCACCACGCGACATCCCCGGGTCCAGGAGCAGTTCTTC CTTRHPRVQEQFF
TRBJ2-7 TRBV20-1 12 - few TGCAGTGCTGAGCTAGCTTCCTACGAGCAGTACTTC CSAELASYEQYF
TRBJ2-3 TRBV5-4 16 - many TGTGCCAGCAGCTTGGCCGTCGATGCTAGCACAGATACGCAGTATTTT CASSLAVDASTDTQYF
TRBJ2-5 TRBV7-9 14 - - TGTGCCAGCAGCCAGCAAGCGTACCAAGAGACCCAGTACTTC CASSQQAYQETQYF